The clone carrying this TCR beta chain has ten or more counts. The antigen remains unidentified. The entry originates in a study of blood T cells in healthy people across ages. Whole-study findings and limits: Unknown CMV status may confound age-related changes in expanded clones.

CDR1 and CDR2 from the germline V gene are SGHAT and FQNNGV. CDR3 length: 14 amino acids. V was pared by 6 bases and J by 5 bases, with 16 bases between. Primers used in a second PCR of roughly 6 to 11 cycles were a sample-barcoded 5' primer and a J-beta primer mix. Every sample gave at least 3 million paired-end reads containing CDR3. From the 5' RACE reads, TCRdb called clonotypes with MiXCR, one entry per CDR3 protein. In the table there are more than 650,000 distinct CDR3 sequences, roughly 25% of which are singletons. The sample was also reused in another study, on T cells of mothers and their children. Turning to that study: Three mothers and their six children, all healthy Caucasians, donated. Slightly, though not significantly, more overlap was seen in related than in unrelated mother-child pairs.

This sequence joins TRBV11-2 and TRBJ1-2; weak D call: TRBD1 (6 bases). Source material: blood. The TCR sequence derives from a boy younger than 18 in good health. CDR3 sequence: CASSRTGNAYGYTF. The CDR3 bases are TGTGCCAGCAGTCGCACAGGGAACGCTTATGGCTACACCTTC.